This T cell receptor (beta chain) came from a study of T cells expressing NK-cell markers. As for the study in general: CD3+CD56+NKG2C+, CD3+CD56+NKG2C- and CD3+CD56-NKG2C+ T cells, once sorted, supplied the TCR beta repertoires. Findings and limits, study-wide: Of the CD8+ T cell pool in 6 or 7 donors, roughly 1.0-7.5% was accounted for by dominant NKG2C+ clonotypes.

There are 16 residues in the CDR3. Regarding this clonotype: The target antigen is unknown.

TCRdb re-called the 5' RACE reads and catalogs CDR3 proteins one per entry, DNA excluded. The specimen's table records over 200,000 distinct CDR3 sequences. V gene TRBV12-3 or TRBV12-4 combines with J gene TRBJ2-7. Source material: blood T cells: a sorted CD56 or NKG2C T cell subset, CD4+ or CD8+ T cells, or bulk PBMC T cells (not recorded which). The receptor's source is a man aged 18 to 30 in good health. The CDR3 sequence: CASSLARLVVRYEQYF.